A selection of T cell receptor beta chains follows, all from one sample in a study of control samples from healthy donors and cancer patients. Method: immunoSEQ multiplex PCR; TCRdb's copy keeps in-frame clones and lacks some. Of about 80,000 clones listed, 89% were seen once; the top ten hold 4.5% to 7%. Sequenced sample: blood. The receptors here all came from a man aged 50 or older in good health. CDR3s include the opening cysteine and the closing phenylalanine or tryptophan. D genes are given only for firm matches. Clone size is not always given. Where it is, it says once, few, many or a class for expanded clones.

d_call	v_call	clone_size	j_call	cdr3_nt	cdr3_aa
NA	TRBV18	once	TRBJ2-7	TGTGCCAGCTCACCTCGGCAGGGAAGGTACGAGCAGTACTTC	CASSPRQGRYEQYF
NA	TRBV28	NA	TRBJ1-1	TGTGCCAGCAGCTCGGCATACACTGAAGCTTTCTTT	CASSSAYTEAFF
NA	TRBV5-5	NA	TRBJ2-7	TGTGCCAGCAGCTTGGGTCCACGGGAAGGGGCCTACGAGCAGTACTTC	CASSLGPREGAYEQYF
NA	TRBV29-1	NA	TRBJ2-3	TGCAGCGTTGAAGATCGGGGCCGAGGGGCGCAGTATTTT	CSVEDRGRGAQYF
TRBD1	TRBV19	NA	TRBJ1-5	TGTGCCAGTAGTTCATTTCCGACAGGGTGGGGTCAGCCCCAGCATTTT	CASSSFPTGWGQPQHF
TRBD2	TRBV29-1	NA	TRBJ2-1	TGCAGCGTGGAAAAATTTGGCGGGAGAACCTACAATGAGCAGTTCTTC	CSVEKFGGRTYNEQFF
NA	TRBV5-6	NA	TRBJ1-1	TGTGCCAGCAGCTTCTGGACCGGGACTGAAGCTTTCTTT	CASSFWTGTEAFF
NA	TRBV10-2	NA	TRBJ1-5	TGCGCCAGCAGGGCGGACGGGAATCAGCCCCAGCATTTT	CASRADGNQPQHF
TRBD2	TRBV6-2/TRBV6-3	NA	TRBJ2-3	TGTGCCAGCAGCCAGGGACTAACTAGCACAGATACGCAGTATTTT	CASSQGLTSTDTQYF
NA	TRBV21-1	NA	TRBJ1-2	TGTGCCAGCAGCAAAGGGGACAGGGAAAGAGGCTACACCTTC	CASSKGDRERGYTF
NA	TRBV11-3	NA	TRBJ1-1	TGTGCCAGCAGCTCCAGGAACACTGAAGCTTTCTTT	CASSSRNTEAFF
NA	TRBV6-1	once	TRBJ2-1	TGTGCCAGCAGTGATTCAAGTAATGAGCAGTTCTTC	CASSDSSNEQFF
TRBD1	TRBV5-1	NA	TRBJ2-7	TGCGCCAGCAGCGCCGGGACAGGGGTCGAGCAGTACTTC	CASSAGTGVEQYF
NA	TRBV3-1/TRBV3-2	NA	TRBJ2-7	TGTGCCAGCAGCCTCCGGGACACCTACGAGCAGTACTTC	CASSLRDTYEQYF
NA	TRBV6-6	few	TRBJ1-5	TGTGCCAGCAAGACATACCGTTATAGCAATCAGCCCCAGCATTTT	CASKTYRYSNQPQHF
NA	TRBV7-2	NA	TRBJ2-3	TGTGCCAGCAGCCTCAGGGACGGCAGGGGGGTAGATACGCAGTATTTT	CASSLRDGRGVDTQYF
TRBD2	TRBV6-2/TRBV6-3	NA	TRBJ2-1	TGTGCCAGCAGTTACTCTGGCGGGGGATACAATGAGCAGTTCTTC	CASSYSGGGYNEQFF
NA	TRBV30	NA	TRBJ2-1	TGTGCCTGGTTTCCCAGAGGGGGGGGCTACAATGAGCAGTTCTTC	CAWFPRGGGYNEQFF
NA	TRBV6-5	NA	TRBJ1-1	TGTGCCAGCTACAAGGGGGGGGAGTACACTGAAGCTTTCTTT	CASYKGGEYTEAFF
TRBD2	TRBV5-6	NA	TRBJ2-5	TGTGCCAGCAGCTGGCTAGCGGGGGTCGTAGAGACCCAGTACTTC	CASSWLAGVVETQYF
NA	TRBV6-6	NA	TRBJ1-2	TGTGCCAGCAGTTATGCCGAGGGGGGCCTCTATGGCTACACCTTC	CASSYAEGGLYGYTF
NA	TRBV19	once	TRBJ1-2	TGTGCCAGTGGTAGGCCCCAGGCAAACTATGGCTACACCTTC	CASGRPQANYGYTF
NA	TRBV12-5	NA	TRBJ1-5	TGTGCTAGTGGTTTGGTGGCAACGGGGAGGGGCGGCAATCAGCCCCAGCATTTT	CASGLVATGRGGNQPQHF
NA	TRBV6-2/TRBV6-3	NA	TRBJ2-1	TGTGCCAGCAGTTATGGACTACAGTACGAGCAGTTCTTC	CASSYGLQYEQFF
NA	TRBV19	NA	TRBJ2-3	TGTGCCAGTAGTCCCCAGACCTCTGGCACAGATACGCAGTATTTT	CASSPQTSGTDTQYF
NA	TRBV9	NA	TRBJ2-5	TGTGCCAGCAGGCGACAGATACGCAAAGGGACCCAGTACTTC	CASRRQIRKGTQYF
NA	TRBV7-9	NA	TRBJ2-5	TGTGCCAGCAGCTTAGGTCGGGGATTAACAGAGACCCAGTACTTC	CASSLGRGLTETQYF
NA	TRBV27	NA	TRBJ1-5	TGTGCCAGCAGTTTAGCAGGGTTCAATCAGCCCCAGCATTTT	CASSLAGFNQPQHF
TRBD1	TRBV7-2	NA	TRBJ2-5	TGTGCCAGCAGTTACCGGGACAGGGCATTAGAGACCCAGTACTTC	CASSYRDRALETQYF
TRBD1	TRBV9	NA	TRBJ2-5	TGTGCCAGCAGCGTAGAAGGGGACAGCCAAGAGACCCAGTACTTC	CASSVEGDSQETQYF
TRBD1	TRBV10-1	NA	TRBJ2-3	TGCGCCAGCAGCCCGACAGGGACGGGTACGCAGTATTTT	CASSPTGTGTQYF
NA	TRBV4-2	NA	TRBJ1-2	TGTGCCAGCAGCCCTATCTCGCCGGTGAGCTACACCTTC	CASSPISPVSYTF
NA	TRBV5-1	NA	TRBJ2-4	TGCGCCAGCAGTCCCGGGGGCCGAAACATTCAGTACTTC	CASSPGGRNIQYF
TRBD1	TRBV5-1	few	TRBJ2-5	TGCGCCAGCAGCGAAGTGACAGGGCAAGAGACCCAGTACTTC	CASSEVTGQETQYF
TRBD1	TRBV27	NA	TRBJ2-1	TGTGCCAGCAGACTACAGGGGGCCGGACAGGATGAGCAGTTCTTC	CASRLQGAGQDEQFF
NA	TRBV9	NA	TRBJ2-5	TGTGCCAGCAGCATCGACATACAAGAGACCCAGTACTTC	CASSIDIQETQYF